The rows below give T cell receptor beta chains drawn from one sample of a study of blood T cell repertoires in COVID-19. Some clones are missing from TCRdb's copy, which holds only in-frame ones; the method was immunoSEQ multiplex PCR. The table includes 310,000 or so clones, about 91% detected once. The sequencing input was PBMCs or T cells enriched from blood (not recorded which). The receptors were gathered from a woman under 30 who had recovered from COVID-19. Both conserved end residues are part of each CDR3. The order of the fields is J gene, D gene, V gene, clone size, CDR3 protein, CDR3 DNA. The D gene is left open where the match is weak. Only part of the rows carry a size: once, few, many, or a class if the clone is expanded.

>TRBJ2-7|TRBD2|TRBV28|-
CASRRRENSAVKQYF
TGTGCCAGCAGAAGGCGGGAGAATTCGGCCGTCAAGCAGTACTTC
>TRBJ1-1|TRBD1|TRBV5-1|once
CASSRDRGDTEAFF
TGCGCCAGCAGCCGGGACAGGGGGGACACTGAAGCTTTCTTT
>TRBJ2-1|-|TRBV12-3/TRBV12-4|-
CASSLVQRDEQFF
TGTGCCAGCAGTTTGGTGCAGCGGGATGAGCAGTTCTTC
>TRBJ1-4|-|TRBV28|once
CASSSSAGEGEKLFF
TGTGCCAGCAGTTCCTCGGCGGGGGAGGGTGAAAAACTGTTTTTT
>TRBJ1-6|TRBD1|TRBV3-1/TRBV3-2|-
CASSLYRGGSPLHF
TGTGCCAGCAGCCTATACAGGGGAGGTTCACCCCTCCACTTT
>TRBJ2-2|-|TRBV4-3|-
CASSQDWGVVGELFF
TGCGCCAGCAGCCAAGATTGGGGCGTCGTCGGGGAGCTGTTTTTT
>TRBJ2-5|-|TRBV25-1|-
CASSDSLAAETQYF
TGTGCCAGCAGTGACTCATTAGCAGCAGAGACCCAGTACTTC
>TRBJ2-1|TRBD2|TRBV2|once
CANGLADNEQFF
TGTGCCAACGGACTAGCGGACAATGAGCAGTTCTTC
>TRBJ1-1|-|TRBV6-2/TRBV6-3|-
CASSYHSETGNTEAFF
TGTGCCAGCAGTTACCATTCGGAGACAGGGAACACTGAAGCTTTCTTT
>TRBJ2-7|TRBD1|TRBV5-6|-
CASSLMTGGYEQYF
TGTGCCAGCAGCTTGATGACAGGGGGCTACGAGCAGTACTTC
>TRBJ1-1|-|TRBV5-1|-
CASSLVAAVMNTEAFF
TGCGCCAGCAGCTTGGTGGCAGCGGTAATGAACACTGAAGCTTTCTTT
>TRBJ2-1|TRBD1|TRBV10-3|-
CAISADRASNEQFF
TGTGCCATCAGTGCCGACAGGGCATCGAATGAGCAGTTCTTC
>TRBJ2-7|TRBD2|TRBV10-3|-
CAISAVAGYVSSYEQYF
TGTGCCATCAGTGCAGTAGCGGGGTACGTCAGCTCCTACGAGCAGTACTTC
>TRBJ1-2|-|TRBV6-5|-
CATFRAGAAPGYTF
TGTGCCACCTTCCGAGCGGGGGCGGCTCCCGGCTACACCTTC
>TRBJ1-2|TRBD1|TRBV19|once
CASSGTGKGRGYTF
TGTGCCAGTAGTGGGACAGGGAAAGGTCGTGGCTACACCTTC
>TRBJ2-1|TRBD1|TRBV12-3/TRBV12-4|few
CASSRNTGGGQFF
TGTGCCAGCAGTCGAAACACAGGGGGCGGGCAGTTCTTC
>TRBJ2-7|-|TRBV6-5|-
CASMNRLGGAEQYF
TGTGCCAGCATGAATCGCCTGGGAGGTGCCGAGCAGTACTTC
>TRBJ2-3|-|TRBV7-6|-
CASSPPGDPDTQYF
TGTGCCAGCAGTCCCCCGGGAGACCCAGATACGCAGTATTTT
>TRBJ1-1|-|TRBV5-6|-
CAGSLRGINTEAFF
TGTGCCGGCAGCTTGAGGGGGATTAATACTGAAGCTTTCTTT
>TRBJ1-2|-|TRBV6-5|-
CAGTPIRDREGYTF
TGTGCCGGAACGCCCATCCGGGACCGGGAGGGCTACACCTTC
>TRBJ2-7|TRBD2|TRBV6-5|-
CASRAGGSYEQYF
TGTGCCAGCAGGGCGGGAGGGTCCTACGAGCAGTACTTC
>TRBJ2-1|TRBD2|TRBV27|-
CASSPRYEGLAGGIPKSYNEQFF
TGTGCCAGCAGTCCCCGTTACGAGGGACTAGCGGGAGGCATACCTAAGTCCTACAATGAGCAGTTCTTC
>TRBJ1-2|-|TRBV27|-
CASSLYPGNYGYTF
TGTGCCAGCAGTTTATACCCAGGGAACTATGGCTACACCTTC
>TRBJ2-3|-|TRBV9|-
CASSANVLTDTQYF
TGTGCCAGCAGCGCTAATGTACTCACAGATACGCAGTATTTT
>TRBJ1-5|-|TRBV7-3|-
CASSLGQSQPQHF
TGTGCCAGCAGCTTAGGGCAGAGTCAGCCCCAGCATTTT
>TRBJ2-1|TRBD2|TRBV13|-
CASSFPGLAEYNEQFF
TGTGCCAGCAGCTTTCCGGGACTAGCGGAGTACAATGAGCAGTTCTTC
>TRBJ1-2|-|TRBV11-2|-
CASSLGRTSSYGYTF
TGTGCCAGCAGCTTAGGACGGACATCGTCGTATGGCTACACCTTC
>TRBJ2-1|-|TRBV1|-
CTPQRQLAGGDNNEQFF
TGCACTCCTCAAAGGCAACTAGCGGGAGGGGATAACAATGAGCAGTTCTTC
>TRBJ1-1|-|TRBV7-6|-
CASSLTGDTEAFF
TGTGCCAGCAGCTTGACGGGGGACACTGAAGCTTTCTTT
>TRBJ2-4|-|TRBV9|-
CASSGISSNIQYF
TGTGCCAGCAGCGGAATTAGTTCAAACATTCAGTACTTC
>TRBJ1-6|-|TRBV28|-
CAIRFQGPLHF
TGTGCCATTCGGTTCCAGGGACCCCTCCACTTT
>TRBJ1-5|-|TRBV5-6|-
CASSLRRTYSNQPQHF
TGTGCCAGCAGCTTACGCCGGACATATAGCAATCAGCCCCAGCATTTT
>TRBJ2-6|TRBD1|TRBV15|-
CATSRGDRNGANVLTF
TGTGCCACCAGCAGAGGGGACAGGAATGGGGCCAACGTCCTGACTTTC
>TRBJ2-3|-|TRBV7-3|-
CASSFSGRTDTQYF
TGTGCCAGCAGCTTTAGCGGACGCACAGATACGCAGTATTTT
>TRBJ1-6|TRBD1|TRBV27|-
CASSSQGDSPLHF
TGTGCCAGCAGTTCACAGGGGGATTCACCCCTCCACTTT
>TRBJ1-2|-|TRBV9|-
CASSENSITGNYGYTF
TGTGCCAGCAGCGAAAATTCAATCACAGGGAACTATGGCTACACCTTC
>TRBJ2-6|TRBD1|TRBV14|-
CASSPGTGVTGANVLTF
TGTGCCAGCAGCCCCGGGACAGGGGTTACCGGGGCCAACGTCCTGACTTTC
>TRBJ2-3|TRBD1|TRBV9|-
CASSVATGGFTTDTQYF
TGTGCCAGCAGCGTAGCCACAGGGGGTTTTACCACAGATACGCAGTATTTT
>TRBJ2-7|-|TRBV6-5|-
CASSYGGGAASYEQYF
TGTGCCAGCAGTTATGGAGGGGGCGCGGCCTCCTACGAGCAGTACTTC
>TRBJ2-7|TRBD1|TRBV28|-
CASRGQPLNYEQYF
TGTGCCAGCAGGGGACAGCCTCTAAACTACGAGCAGTACTTC
>TRBJ1-2|-|TRBV12-3/TRBV12-4|-
CAARGFGYGYTF
TGTGCTGCCCGGGGGTTTGGCTATGGCTACACCTTC
>TRBJ2-7|-|TRBV4-2|-
CASSQAHQRLSYEQYF
TGTGCCAGCAGCCAAGCCCACCAGCGGCTCTCCTACGAGCAGTACTTC
>TRBJ2-7|TRBD2|TRBV14|-
CASSLAIGLAGDVYEQYF
TGTGCCAGCAGTCTAGCGATCGGACTAGCGGGAGATGTCTACGAGCAGTACTTC
>TRBJ2-3|TRBD1|TRBV5-1|-
CASSFAGGDPSTDTQYF
TGCGCCAGCAGCTTTGCAGGGGGCGACCCTAGCACAGATACGCAGTATTTT
>TRBJ1-2|-|TRBV7-9|-
CASSLRVTGTGLGYTF
TGTGCCAGCAGCTTACGAGTAACAGGGACGGGTCTCGGCTACACCTTC
>TRBJ2-7|TRBD2|TRBV7-2|-
CASSTPGLAGGNEQYF
TGTGCCAGCAGCACTCCGGGACTAGCGGGAGGTAACGAGCAGTACTTC
>TRBJ1-4|-|TRBV18|-
CASSRSNTGLTEKLFF
TGTGCCAGCTCCCGATCCAACACAGGGTTAACTGAAAAACTGTTTTTT
>TRBJ1-3|-|TRBV5-1|-
CASSLVAGNTIYF
TGCGCCAGCAGCTTGGTTGCAGGGAACACCATATATTTT
>TRBJ1-1|TRBD1|TRBV28|-
CASSLGPGGDRYMNTEAFF
TGTGCCAGCAGTTTGGGTCCGGGGGGGGACAGATACATGAACACTGAAGCTTTCTTT
>TRBJ1-5|-|TRBV28|-
CASSTPPNQPQHF
TGTGCCAGCAGCACTCCGCCAAATCAGCCCCAGCATTTT
>TRBJ1-1|-|TRBV7-3|-
CASSVNRDTEAFF
TGTGCCAGCAGCGTAAACCGGGACACTGAAGCTTTCTTT
>TRBJ1-2|-|TRBV4-2|once
CASSQDEGVSANYGYTF
TGTGCCAGCAGCCAAGATGAGGGGGTGTCAGCTAACTATGGCTACACCTTC
>TRBJ1-2|-|TRBV4-1|-
CASSSIPGGYTF
TGCGCCAGCAGCTCCATACCAGGGGGCTACACCTTC
>TRBJ1-3|TRBD1|TRBV9|-
CASSTTGGSGNTIYF
TGTGCCAGCAGCACGACAGGGGGCTCTGGAAACACCATATATTTT